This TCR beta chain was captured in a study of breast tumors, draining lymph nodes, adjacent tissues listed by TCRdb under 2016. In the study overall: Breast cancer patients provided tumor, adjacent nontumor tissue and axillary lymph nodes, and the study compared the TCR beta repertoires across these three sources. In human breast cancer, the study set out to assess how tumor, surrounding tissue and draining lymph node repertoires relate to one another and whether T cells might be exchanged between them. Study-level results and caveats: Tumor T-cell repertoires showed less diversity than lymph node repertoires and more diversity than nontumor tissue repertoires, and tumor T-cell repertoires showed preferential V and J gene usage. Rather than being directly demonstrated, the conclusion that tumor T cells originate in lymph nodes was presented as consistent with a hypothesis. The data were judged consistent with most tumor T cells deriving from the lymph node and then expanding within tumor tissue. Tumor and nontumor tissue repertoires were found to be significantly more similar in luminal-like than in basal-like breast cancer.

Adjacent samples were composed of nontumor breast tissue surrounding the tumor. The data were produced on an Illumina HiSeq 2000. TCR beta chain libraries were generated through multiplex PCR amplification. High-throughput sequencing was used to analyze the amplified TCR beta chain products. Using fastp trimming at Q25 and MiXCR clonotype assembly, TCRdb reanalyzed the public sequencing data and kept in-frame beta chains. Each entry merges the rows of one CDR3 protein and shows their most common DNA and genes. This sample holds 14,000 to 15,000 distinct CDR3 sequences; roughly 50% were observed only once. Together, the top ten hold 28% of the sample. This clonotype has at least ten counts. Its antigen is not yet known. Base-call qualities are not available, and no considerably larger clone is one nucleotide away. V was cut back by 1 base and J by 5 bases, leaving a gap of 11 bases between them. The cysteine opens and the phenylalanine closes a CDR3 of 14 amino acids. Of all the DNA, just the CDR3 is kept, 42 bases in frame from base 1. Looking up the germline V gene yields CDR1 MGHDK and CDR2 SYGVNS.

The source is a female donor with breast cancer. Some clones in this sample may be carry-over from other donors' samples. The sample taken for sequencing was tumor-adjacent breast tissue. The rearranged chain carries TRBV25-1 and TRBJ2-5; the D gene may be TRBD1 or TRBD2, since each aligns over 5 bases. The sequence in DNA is TGTGCCAGCAGTGAATTGAGGGACCGGGAGACCCAGTACTTC. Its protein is CASSELRDRETQYF.